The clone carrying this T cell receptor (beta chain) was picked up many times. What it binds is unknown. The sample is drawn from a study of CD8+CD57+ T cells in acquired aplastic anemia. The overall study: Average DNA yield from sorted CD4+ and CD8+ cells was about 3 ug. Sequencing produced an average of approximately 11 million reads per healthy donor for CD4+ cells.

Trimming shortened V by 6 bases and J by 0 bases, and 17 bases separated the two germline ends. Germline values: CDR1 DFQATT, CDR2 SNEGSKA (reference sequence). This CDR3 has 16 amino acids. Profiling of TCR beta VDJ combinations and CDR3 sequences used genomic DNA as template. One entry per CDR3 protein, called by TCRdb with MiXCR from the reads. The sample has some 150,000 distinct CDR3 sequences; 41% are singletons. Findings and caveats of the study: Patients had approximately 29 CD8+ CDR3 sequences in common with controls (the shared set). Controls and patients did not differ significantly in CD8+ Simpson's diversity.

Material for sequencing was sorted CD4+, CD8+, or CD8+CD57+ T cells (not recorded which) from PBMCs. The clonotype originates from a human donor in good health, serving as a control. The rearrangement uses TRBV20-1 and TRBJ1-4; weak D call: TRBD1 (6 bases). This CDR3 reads CSARQWGPATNEKLFF. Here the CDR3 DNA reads TGCAGTGCGAGGCAGTGGGGGCCCGCAACTAATGAAAAACTGTTTTTT.